The rows below give T cell receptor beta chains drawn from one sample of a study of blood T cell repertoires in COVID-19. TCRdb keeps only in-frame clones here, not all; method: immunoSEQ multiplex PCR. The repertoire consists of around 130,000 clones, with roughly three quarters occurring once and the leading ten covering over 7%. Sequenced sample: peripheral blood. The receptors originated from a human donor in a cohort sampled during active COVID-19. Each CDR3 is given with its conserved first and last residue. A D gene is named only where the DNA matches it firmly. A clone size is listed for some rows: how often the clone was seen (once, few, many), or a class if it is expanded.

clone size	V gene	D gene	J gene	CDR3 DNA	CDR3 protein
.	TRBV5-5	TRBD1	TRBJ1-2	TGTGCCAGCAGCCGGACAGGGTACTATGGCTACACCTTC	CASSRTGYYGYTF
once	TRBV11-2	TRBD1	TRBJ2-7	TGTGCCAGCAGCCTAAAACCCGGGACAGGGGTCTACGAGCAGTACTTC	CASSLKPGTGVYEQYF
.	TRBV4-1	TRBD1	TRBJ1-1	TGCGCCAGCAGCCCAACAGGGGGCCCAGCTTTCTTT	CASSPTGGPAFF
.	TRBV5-5	TRBD1	TRBJ2-7	TGTGCCAGCAGCTTTGGACAGGTCTACGAGCAGTACTTC	CASSFGQVYEQYF
.	TRBV14	.	TRBJ1-1	TGTGCCAGCAGCCCGAGTCAGGTGAACACTGAAGCTTTCTTT	CASSPSQVNTEAFF
.	TRBV5-1	.	TRBJ2-6	TGCGCCAGCAGACCCGGACAGTCCCCTTCCTCTGGGGCCAACGTCCTGACTTTC	CASRPGQSPSSGANVLTF
few	TRBV2	TRBD1	TRBJ1-1	TGTGCCACCACGGGAGGACAGGGGAAATTGAACACTGAAGCTTTCTTT	CATTGGQGKLNTEAFF
.	TRBV5-4	TRBD1	TRBJ1-3	TGTGCCAGCAGTCCCGGGACAGGGCATGGAAACACCATATATTTT	CASSPGTGHGNTIYF
once	TRBV7-8	.	TRBJ2-7	TGTGCCAGCAGCTTAGCTTCGCTAGCGGAGCAGTACTTC	CASSLASLAEQYF
.	TRBV3-1/TRBV3-2	.	TRBJ1-1	TGTGCCAGCAGCCTTGAGTGGGGGCAGGTGAACACTGAAGCTTTCTTT	CASSLEWGQVNTEAFF
.	TRBV6-5	.	TRBJ2-7	TGTGCCAGCAGTAGGACTTATTCCTACGAGCAGTACTTC	CASSRTYSYEQYF
.	TRBV18	TRBD1	TRBJ1-6	TGTGCCAGCTCACCAGAACCAGGGGGATCACCCCTCCACTTT	CASSPEPGGSPLHF
few	TRBV4-1	TRBD1	TRBJ1-4	TGCGCCAGCAGCCAGGCTCCGGGACAGGGTGATGAAAAACTGTTTTTT	CASSQAPGQGDEKLFF
.	TRBV2	.	TRBJ2-7	TGTGCCAGCAGGGCCCAGGGAGGTAGCTACGAGCAGTACTTC	CASRAQGGSYEQYF
.	TRBV6-8	TRBD1	TRBJ2-7	TGTGCCAGCAGTTACCCCCGTGCAGGGGGAGTGGAGCAGTACTTC	CASSYPRAGGVEQYF
.	TRBV5-1	.	TRBJ2-7	TGCGCCAGCAGCTTGGTCGTAAGGAGCTCCTACGAGCAGTACTTC	CASSLVVRSSYEQYF
.	TRBV18	TRBD1	TRBJ2-7	TGTGCCAGCTCACCATCCAGGGGGCCTCTAGTAATGTACGAGCAGTACTTC	CASSPSRGPLVMYEQYF
.	TRBV5-1	.	TRBJ2-7	TGCGCCAGCAGCTTGGCGCCGGGAGACAACGAGCAGTACTTC	CASSLAPGDNEQYF
.	TRBV6-5	TRBD1	TRBJ1-6	TGTGCCAGCAGCCCGGGACAGAATTCACCCCTCCACTTT	CASSPGQNSPLHF
.	TRBV2	.	TRBJ2-7	TGTGCCAGCAGTGAATATGACTCAACCTACGAGCAGTACTTC	CASSEYDSTYEQYF
.	TRBV4-1	.	TRBJ1-2	TGCGCCAGCAGCCAAGACCAGGGATACTTGGGCTACACCTTC	CASSQDQGYLGYTF
once	TRBV28	TRBD2	TRBJ2-7	TGTGCCAGCAATCAGAGGACTAGCGGTTCCTACGAGCAGTACTTC	CASNQRTSGSYEQYF
.	TRBV20-1	.	TRBJ2-1	TGCAGTGCTAGTGGCCAAAGCGATGACCGGCGCCAGTTCTTC	CSASGQSDDRRQFF
.	TRBV18	.	TRBJ2-1	TGTGCCAGCTCACCACGGACTCGCAATGAGCAGTTCTTC	CASSPRTRNEQFF
.	TRBV19	TRBD1	TRBJ1-2	TGTGCCAGTAGTCCCCGGGAGGGGGCGGGTGGCTACACCTTC	CASSPREGAGGYTF
.	TRBV3-1/TRBV3-2	TRBD2	TRBJ2-1	TGTGCCAGCAGCCCCGGTTTAGCGGGAGGAGTCCACAATGAGCAGTTCTTC	CASSPGLAGGVHNEQFF
.	TRBV27	TRBD1	TRBJ2-7	TGTGCCAGCAGCCCGGACAGGGGGCTGTACGAGCAGTACTTC	CASSPDRGLYEQYF